This T cell receptor beta chain emerged from a study of T-cell memory formation after mild COVID-19 (dated by TCRdb to the early 2020s). Some background on the complete study: Most TCR sequence clusters were specific to one of the two donors. The cohort comprised two young, previously healthy adult volunteers, one female and one male. T-cell clones expanding and contracting after mild COVID-19 in a couple of donors were tracked by longitudinal TCRalpha and TCRbeta repertoire sequencing. What the work shows at the level of the full study, not this receptor alone: Some responding clones were detected in pre-infection memory, suggesting pre-existing cross-reactive memory T cells joined the SARS-CoV-2 response. The study included only a couple of mild cases, and larger cohorts that include severe cases with pre-infection samples were judged to be necessary. Balanced CD4/CD8 phenotypes were observed for clones contracting from day 15 to 85, whereas a bias towards CD4+ was observed for a second wave of clones expanding from day 15 to 37. Contracting CD4+ clones appeared mostly in the CM and EM memory subsets, whereas CD8+ clones were enriched in EMRA. The second-wave clones that peaked on day 37 were not confirmed to be SARS-CoV-2 specific.

Ficoll-Paque density gradient centrifugation was used to isolate PBMCs. Reads for this sample came from an Illumina NovaSeq 6000. Using 5'RACE with constant-segment primers, TCRalpha and TCRbeta cDNA libraries were constructed, with sample barcodes and unique molecular identifiers added in the process. RNA was extracted from every sample with Trizol reagent. Library amplification was performed in two PCR steps, and a second sample barcode and Illumina TruSeq adapters were introduced in the second step. Sequencing of libraries was performed on an Illumina NovaSeq with 2 x 150 bp paired-end reads. As for the original processing: The reads were demultiplexed and collapsed into UMI-guided consensus sequences using migec v1.2.7. Using mixcr v2.1.11, UMI consensuses were aligned to TRA and TRB V and J templates and then assembled into clonotypes. Clonotypes were classified as expanded or contracted when called significant by both edgeR and NoisET, with noise models trained on biological replicates. For edgeR calls, the thresholds were a false discovery rate-adjusted p below 0.01 and a log2 fold-change of 1. As an exploratory analysis of dynamics, PCA with hierarchical clustering was applied to max-normalized trajectories of the 1000 most abundant clonotypes. Separately sequenced CD4+ and CD8+ repertoires were used to assign a CD4 or CD8 phenotype to each responding clone. TCRdb cleaned the public reads at Q25 with fastp, built clones with MiXCR and kept in-frame beta chains. Records with the same CDR3 protein are collapsed into one entry carrying the most frequent genes and DNA. It is TCRdb's table, rather than the study itself, that gives the V and J calls and clone size. The table for this sample lists roughly 500,000 distinct CDR3 sequences; roughly 22% of them were counted only once. Clones ranked in the top ten supply about 12% of the sample.

V is shortened by 2 bases, J by 4 bases, and the region joining them spans 18 bases. The CDR3 measures 16 amino acids from cysteine to phenylalanine. Only the CDR3 region is kept as DNA, spanning 48 bases read in frame from base 1. CDR1 and CDR2 (SGHDN, FVKESK) derive from the germline V gene. This clonotype appeared a few times. Its antigen has not been determined. Per-base quality was not reported, and no clone a single base away is much larger than it. The chain uses TRBV14 and TRBJ2-7; the D gene is perhaps TRBD1, on 6 matching bases. Sequencing was carried out using PBMCs or a T cell subset sorted from them (not recorded which). The clonotype comes from an adult woman who had mild COVID-19 (a few samples of this study predate the infection). The sample titles of this study are shuffled in the database, so cell type and time point are left out; the donor was told from shared clones. For the CDR3, the sequence is CASSQLFPGQDYEQYF. The DNA sequence follows: TGTGCCAGCAGCCAATTGTTCCCGGGACAAGATTACGAGCAGTACTTC.